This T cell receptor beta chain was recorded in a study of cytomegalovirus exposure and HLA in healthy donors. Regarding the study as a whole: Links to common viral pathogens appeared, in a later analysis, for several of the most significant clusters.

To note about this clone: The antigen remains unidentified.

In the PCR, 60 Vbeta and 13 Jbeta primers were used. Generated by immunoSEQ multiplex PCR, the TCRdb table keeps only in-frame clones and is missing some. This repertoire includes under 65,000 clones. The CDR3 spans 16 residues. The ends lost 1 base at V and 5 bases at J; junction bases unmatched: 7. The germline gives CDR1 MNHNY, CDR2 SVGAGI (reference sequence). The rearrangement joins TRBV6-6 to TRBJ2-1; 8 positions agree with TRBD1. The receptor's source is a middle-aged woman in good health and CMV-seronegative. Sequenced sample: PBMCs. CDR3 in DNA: TGTGCCAGCAGTTACTTACAGGGGGTTTCCGACAATGAGCAGTTCTTC. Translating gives CASSYLQGVSDNEQFF.